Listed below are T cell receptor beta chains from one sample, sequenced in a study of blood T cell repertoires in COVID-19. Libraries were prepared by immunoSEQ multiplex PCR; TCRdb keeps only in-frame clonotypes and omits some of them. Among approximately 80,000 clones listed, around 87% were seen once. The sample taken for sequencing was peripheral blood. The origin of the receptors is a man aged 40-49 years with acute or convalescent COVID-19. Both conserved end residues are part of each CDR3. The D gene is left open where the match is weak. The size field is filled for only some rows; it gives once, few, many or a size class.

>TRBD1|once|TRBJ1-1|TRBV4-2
CASSPRQGTTNTEAFF
TGTGCCAGCAGCCCTCGACAGGGGACTACGAACACTGAAGCTTTCTTT
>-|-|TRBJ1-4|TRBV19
CASSPGQQLSEKLFF
TGTGCCAGTAGTCCTGGACAGCAACTAAGTGAAAAACTGTTTTTT
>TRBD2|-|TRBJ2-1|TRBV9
CASSVRGLAGDNEQFF
TGTGCCAGCAGCGTTCGGGGACTAGCGGGGGATAATGAGCAGTTCTTC
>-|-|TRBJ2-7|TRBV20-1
CSARTLYEQYF
TGCAGTGCCCGGACTCTCTACGAGCAGTACTTC
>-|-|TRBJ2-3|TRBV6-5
CASSTSGTPTDTQYF
TGTGCCAGCAGTACATCCGGGACACCCACAGATACGCAGTATTTT
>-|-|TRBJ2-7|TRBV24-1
CATSAGSLWEQYF
TGTGCCACCAGTGCCGGGAGCCTTTGGGAGCAGTACTTC
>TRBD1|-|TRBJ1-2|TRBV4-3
CASSQDYGQGNYGYTF
TGCGCCAGCAGCCAAGATTACGGACAGGGAAACTATGGCTACACCTTC
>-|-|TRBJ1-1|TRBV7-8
CASSLAGGLNTEAFF
TGTGCCAGCAGCTTAGCGGGGGGTCTGAACACTGAAGCTTTCTTT
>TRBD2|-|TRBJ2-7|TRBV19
CASRSSGRAYEQYF
TGTGCCAGTAGGAGTAGCGGGAGGGCGTACGAGCAGTACTTC
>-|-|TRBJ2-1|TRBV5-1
CASSLEDRYNEQFF
TGCGCCAGCAGCTTGGAGGACAGATACAATGAGCAGTTCTTC
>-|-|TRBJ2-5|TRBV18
CASSPLQFPETQYF
TGTGCCAGCTCACCCCTCCAGTTCCCTGAGACCCAGTACTTC
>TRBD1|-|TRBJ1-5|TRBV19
CASSIKGQGAYSNQPQHF
TGTGCCAGTAGTATAAAGGGACAGGGGGCTTATAGCAATCAGCCCCAGCATTTT